This record concerns one TCR beta chain sequence. These data belong to a study of blood T cell repertoires in COVID-19. Overall study context: There were acute and convalescent COVID-19 samples, and they came from the United States, Italy and Spain. The cDNA or gDNA used as material had been derived from T cells, B-cell-depleted T cells, or PBMCs.

V trimming: 8 bases; J trimming: 9 bases; junction bases outside the gene matches: 13. The V gene's germline CDR1 is LNHDA and CDR2 SQIVND (reference sequence). This CDR3 has 16 residues. In the original processing: How many nucleated cells were present was estimated from reference gene primer amplification. Only in-frame clones appear in the TCRdb table, and some are missing; sequencing was by immunoSEQ multiplex PCR. That table gives V, J and clone size, and the DNA gave D and trimming. The sample records around 91,000 clones, roughly 85% being singletons. This clonotype originated in an elderly man with acute or convalescent COVID-19. The chain carries TRBV19 and TRBJ2-1; 13 positions match TRBD2. The sequencing input was peripheral blood. For the CDR3, the DNA is TGTGCCAGTGCAGGGCCCTGGACTAGCGGGAGTGTTGAGCAGTTCTTC. As protein: CASAGPWTSGSVEQFF.